This record covers a single T cell receptor (beta chain). Treatment described: roughly 19 received Ad26.COV2.S at low or high dose, single or two shots; five or six received placebo; per-sample allocation not given. Samples analyzed were those drawn on day 63 after the first vaccine or placebo injection. The data originate from a study of Ad26.COV2.S vaccination and SARS-CoV-2 variants. Some clones are missing from TCRdb's copy, which holds only in-frame ones; the method was immunoSEQ multiplex PCR. The data contain around 400,000 clones, over 75% of them seen just once; the ten biggest clones take up 9.5% to 15%. V lost 0 bases, J lost 3 bases, and 12 bases lay in between. The V gene's germline CDR1 is LGHNA and CDR2 YNFKEQ. The CDR3 is made up of 16 amino acids.

The receptor's source is a person between 18 and 65 years old who received the Ad26.COV2.S COVID-19 vaccine or a placebo. The sequenced sample was peripheral blood, obtained in a trial of Ad26.COV2.S vaccine versus placebo. The chain employs TRBV4-2 and TRBJ2-1; D perhaps matches TRBD2 (5 bases). The CDR3 protein is CASSQDTRASYNEQFF. In nucleotides, the CDR3 is TGTGCCAGCAGCCAAGACACGAGGGCTAGCTACAATGAGCAGTTCTTC.